Reported below is one TCR beta chain. What it recognizes is unknown. Naive-designated CD8 cells lacked CD45RO, were positively enriched for CCR7, and omitted terminally differentiated effector memory CD45RA+ cells. Donors included only healthy HIV-negative adults lacking recent acute infections or vaccinations. The sample originates from a study of shared clonotypes between healthy human individuals. Overall study: The composition of the donors was a couple of women and a few men aged 18 to 49.

Study-wide results and limits: Among four donors, roughly 5% of naive CD4 clonotypes were found in common.

Data came from immunoSEQ multiplex PCR; TCRdb stores just in-frame clones and leaves some out. This repertoire shows about 700,000 clones, 90% to 95% found once; its top ten account for approximately 24%. This receptor was taken from a man younger than 45 in good health. The specimen was naive CD8+ T cells sorted from blood.

For the CDR3, the DNA is TGTGCCTGGACCGGGCCTTTTTATGGCTACACCTTC. This gives the protein CAWTGPFYGYTF. The J gene is TRBJ1-2, the V gene TRBV30, with no clear D. This CDR3 has 12 amino acids. V lost 4 bases to trimming and J lost 5 bases, with 11 bases between them. In germline, CDR1 is GTSNPN, CDR2 SVGIG (reference sequence).